The rows below give T cell receptor beta chains drawn from one sample of a study of cytomegalovirus exposure and HLA in healthy donors. Clones were read by immunoSEQ multiplex PCR, and TCRdb kept only the in-frame ones, dropping some. This table holds 40,000 to 50,000 clones. Specimen: PBMCs. The receptors here all came from a young man in good health and CMV-seronegative. The CDR3 runs from the conserved cysteine through the conserved F or W. The D gene is left open where the match is weak.

cdr3_nt	cdr3_aa	v_call	d_call	j_call
TGTGCCAGCTCACCACCGGGGACAGGGGTCGAGACCCAGTACTTC	CASSPPGTGVETQYF	TRBV18	TRBD1	TRBJ2-5
TGTGCCAGCAGCTTAGGGACAGGGATTAGGGGCAATCAGCCCCAGCATTTT	CASSLGTGIRGNQPQHF	TRBV7-9	TRBD1	TRBJ1-5
TGTGCCAGCAGTGATAGGGGGCTCGGCAACGAGCAGTACTTC	CASSDRGLGNEQYF	TRBV6-5	TRBD1	TRBJ2-7
TGTGCCTGGAGTGAAGGGCTAGCGGGAATCCATGAGCAGTTCTTC	CAWSEGLAGIHEQFF	TRBV30	TRBD2	TRBJ2-1
TGTGCCAGCCGACCCCGGGATAGCGGGAGGGCCTTGGGAGAGACCCAGTACTTC	CASRPRDSGRALGETQYF	TRBV19	TRBD2	TRBJ2-5
TGTGCCAGCTCACCAATGGACTCTTATCAGCCCCAGCATTTT	CASSPMDSYQPQHF	TRBV18	NA	TRBJ1-5
TGCGCCAGCAGCCAAGACCCTAGCGGGAGTGAAGGAGATACGCAGTATTTT	CASSQDPSGSEGDTQYF	TRBV4-3	TRBD2	TRBJ2-3
TGTGCCAGCAGCTTATCCTCATGGGCTAGCGGACAAGAGACCCAGTACTTC	CASSLSSWASGQETQYF	TRBV13	TRBD2	TRBJ2-5
TGCGCCAGCAGCCAGCCCGGTACTAACTATGGCTACACCTTC	CASSQPGTNYGYTF	TRBV4-1	NA	TRBJ1-2
TGTGCTAGTGGTTTGGTCTACTCCTACGAGCAGTACTTC	CASGLVYSYEQYF	TRBV12-5	NA	TRBJ2-7
TGTGCCAGCAGCCGGCCAAGCGGGAGCTCCTACAATGAGCAGTTCTTC	CASSRPSGSSYNEQFF	TRBV14	TRBD2	TRBJ2-1
TGTGCCAGCAGTTATCGGACAGGGGAGCATGAGCAGTTCTTC	CASSYRTGEHEQFF	TRBV6-5	TRBD1	TRBJ2-1
TGCGCCAGCAGCGTACAGGGGGCAGGTAATGAGCAGTTCTTC	CASSVQGAGNEQFF	TRBV5-1	TRBD1	TRBJ2-1
TGTGCCAGCTCTTCCACCGCGCAACCACTAGCGGGAAGCACAGATACGCAGTATTTT	CASSSTAQPLAGSTDTQYF	TRBV18	TRBD2	TRBJ2-3
TGTGCCAGCAGTATCGACTGGCTCGGGGAGCAGTTCTTC	CASSIDWLGEQFF	TRBV6-5	NA	TRBJ2-1
TGTGCCAGCACAAGGTCTAGCGGGAGTTTCAACGAGCAGTACTTC	CASTRSSGSFNEQYF	TRBV6-1	TRBD2	TRBJ2-7